A selection of T cell receptor gamma chains follows, all from one sample in a study of Vδ1+ human thymocytes. TCRdb redid clone calling on the multiplex PCR reads using CATT. In the table there are 20,000 to 25,000 gamma-chain clones, roughly 13% of which are singletons. Material: Vdelta1+ gamma-delta thymocytes from the thymus. These receptors originate from a child under two years old who had congenital heart surgery. CDR3s include the opening cysteine and the closing phenylalanine or tryptophan. Each record gives: clone size, V gene, J gene, CDR3 protein, CDR3 DNA. Clone sizes are given selectively: once, few, many, or a class where the clone is expanded.

abundance: -
v_gene: TRGV3
j_gene: TRGJ1/TRGJ2
CDR3aa: CATWDRPFYYKKLF
CDR3nt: TGTGCCACCTGGGACAGGCCCTTTTATTATAAGAAACTCTTT

abundance: few
v_gene: TRGV9
j_gene: TRGJ1/TRGJ2
CDR3aa: CALWEDSNYYKKLF
CDR3nt: TGTGCCTTGTGGGAGGACTCGAATTATTATAAGAAACTCTTT

abundance: few
v_gene: TRGV2
j_gene: TRGJ1/TRGJ2
CDR3aa: CATWDGRIYYKKLF
CDR3nt: TGTGCCACCTGGGACGGGCGGATCTATTATAAGAAACTCTTT

abundance: few
v_gene: TRGV3
j_gene: TRGJ1/TRGJ2
CDR3aa: CATWTRLGNYKKLF
CDR3nt: TGTGCCACCTGGACACGACTGGGGAATTATAAGAAACTCTTT

abundance: -
v_gene: TRGV3
j_gene: TRGJP2
CDR3aa: CATWDAPSDWIKTF
CDR3nt: TGTGCCACCTGGGACGCACCCAGTGATTGGATCAAGACGTTT

abundance: -
v_gene: TRGV2
j_gene: TRGJP2
CDR3aa: CATWDGRYSSDWIKTF
CDR3nt: TGTGCCACCTGGGACGGGCGCTATAGTAGTGATTGGATCAAGACGTTT

abundance: -
v_gene: TRGV3
j_gene: TRGJP2
CDR3aa: CATWADWIKTF
CDR3nt: TGTGCCACCTGGGCCGATTGGATCAAGACGTTT

abundance: few
v_gene: TRGV8
j_gene: TRGJ1/TRGJ2
CDR3aa: CATWDYKDYYKKLF
CDR3nt: TGTGCCACCTGGGATTACAAGGATTATTATAAGAAACTCTTT

abundance: -
v_gene: TRGV2
j_gene: TRGJ1/TRGJ2
CDR3aa: CATWDIVYKKLF
CDR3nt: TGTGCCACCTGGGACATTGTTTATAAGAAACTCTTT

abundance: few
v_gene: TRGV3
j_gene: TRGJ1/TRGJ2
CDR3aa: CAAWDILYYKKLF
CDR3nt: TGTGCCGCCTGGGACATCTTATATTATAAGAAACTCTTT

abundance: medium-sized
v_gene: TRGV3
j_gene: TRGJ1/TRGJ2
CDR3aa: CATWEANYYKKLF
CDR3nt: TGTGCCACCTGGGAGGCGAATTATTATAAGAAACTCTTT

abundance: few
v_gene: TRGV9
j_gene: TRGJ1/TRGJ2
CDR3aa: CALWEHEYYKKLF
CDR3nt: TGTGCCTTGTGGGAGCACGAATATTATAAGAAACTCTTT

abundance: -
v_gene: TRGV5
j_gene: TRGJ1/TRGJ2
CDR3aa: CATWDRRNYYKKLF
CDR3nt: TGTGCCACCTGGGACAGACGAAATTATTATAAGAAACTCTTT

abundance: few
v_gene: TRGV4
j_gene: TRGJP2
CDR3aa: CATWNSISPSDWIKTF
CDR3nt: TGTGCCACCTGGAATTCGATAAGCCCTAGTGATTGGATCAAGACGTTT

abundance: -
v_gene: TRGV5
j_gene: TRGJ1/TRGJ2
CDR3aa: CATWDRLRYKKLF
CDR3nt: TGCGCCACCTGGGACAGGCTGCGATATAAGAAACTCTTT

abundance: -
v_gene: TRGV4
j_gene: TRGJ1/TRGJ2
CDR3aa: CATWKEGMGGKKLF
CDR3nt: TGTGCCACCTGGAAGGAGGGGATGGGGGGTAAGAAACTCTTT

abundance: -
v_gene: TRGV4
j_gene: TRGJ1/TRGJ2
CDR3aa: CATWDGPRDYYNKLF
CDR3nt: TGTGCCACCTGGGACGGCCCAAGGGACTATTATAACAAACTCTTT

abundance: few
v_gene: TRGV9
j_gene: TRGJP
CDR3aa: CALWDPHTQELGKKIKVF
CDR3nt: TGTGCCTTGTGGGACCCGCACACTCAAGAGTTGGGCAAAAAAATCAAGGTATTT

abundance: -
v_gene: TRGV4
j_gene: TRGJ1/TRGJ2
CDR3aa: CATWNPPSYYKKLF
CDR3nt: TGTGCCACCTGGAACCCACCTAGTTATTATAAGAAACTCTTT

abundance: few
v_gene: TRGV8
j_gene: TRGJ1/TRGJ2
CDR3aa: CATWDRPEDYYKKLF
CDR3nt: TGTGCCACCTGGGATAGGCCAGAAGATTATTATAAGAAACTCTTT

abundance: medium-sized
v_gene: TRGV9
j_gene: TRGJ1/TRGJ2
CDR3aa: CALWEVLHYYKKLF
CDR3nt: TGTGCCTTGTGGGAGGTGCTCCATTATTATAAGAAACTCTTT

abundance: -
v_gene: TRGV9
j_gene: TRGJ1/TRGJ2
CDR3aa: CALWEPGGIQLF
CDR3nt: TGTGCCTTGTGGGAGCCCGGAGGAATACAACTCTTT

abundance: few
v_gene: TRGV5
j_gene: TRGJ1/TRGJ2
CDR3aa: CATWDNHYYKKLF
CDR3nt: TGTGCCACCTGGGACAACCATTATTATAAGAAACTCTTT

abundance: -
v_gene: TRGV9
j_gene: TRGJ1/TRGJ2
CDR3aa: CALWEIGYKKLF
CDR3nt: TGTGCCTTGTGGGAGATCGGATATAAGAAACTCTTT

abundance: few
v_gene: TRGV9
j_gene: TRGJP
CDR3aa: CALWEAQEGLGKKIKVF
CDR3nt: TGTGCCTTGTGGGAGGCGCAGGAAGGGTTGGGCAAAAAAATCAAGGTATTT

abundance: few
v_gene: TRGV3
j_gene: TRGJP1
CDR3aa: CATWDNTGWFKIF
CDR3nt: TGTGCCACCTGGGACAACACTGGTTGGTTCAAGATATTT

abundance: -
v_gene: TRGV9
j_gene: TRGJ1/TRGJ2
CDR3aa: CALREAENYYKKLF
CDR3nt: TGTGCCTTGCGGGAGGCCGAGAATTATTATAAGAAACTCTTT

abundance: medium-sized
v_gene: TRGV9
j_gene: TRGJ1/TRGJ2
CDR3aa: CALWECGEKLF
CDR3nt: TGTGCCTTGTGGGAGTGTGGTGAGAAACTCTTT

abundance: few
v_gene: TRGV4
j_gene: TRGJ1/TRGJ2
CDR3aa: CATWNQEHHRSPKKLF
CDR3nt: TGTGCCACCTGGAATCAAGAGCATCATCGGTCCCCCAAGAAACTCTTT

abundance: few
v_gene: TRGV8
j_gene: TRGJP1
CDR3aa: CATWDPHYTTGWFKIF
CDR3nt: TGTGCCACCTGGGATCCCCATTATACCACTGGTTGGTTCAAGATATTT

abundance: few
v_gene: TRGV9
j_gene: TRGJ1/TRGJ2
CDR3aa: CALWEVEKLGYKKLF
CDR3nt: TGTGCCTTGTGGGAGGTCGAAAAGTTAGGTTATAAGAAACTCTTT

abundance: few
v_gene: TRGV3
j_gene: TRGJ1/TRGJ2
CDR3aa: CATWDILGKLF
CDR3nt: TGTGCCACCTGGGACATTCTTGGGAAACTCTTT

abundance: medium-sized
v_gene: TRGV5
j_gene: TRGJP2
CDR3aa: CATWDRNHSSDWIKTF
CDR3nt: TGTGCCACCTGGGACAGGAACCATAGTAGTGATTGGATCAAGACGTTT

abundance: once
v_gene: TRGV4
j_gene: TRGJ1/TRGJ2
CDR3aa: CATWDGQGNYKKLF
CDR3nt: TGTGCCACCTGGGATGGTCAAGGGAATTATAAGAAACTCTTT

abundance: -
v_gene: TRGV8
j_gene: TRGJP1
CDR3aa: CATWDRGEGSTGWFKIF
CDR3nt: TGTGCCACCTGGGATAGAGGTGAGGGGTCCACTGGTTGGTTCAAGATATTT

abundance: -
v_gene: TRGV9
j_gene: TRGJ1/TRGJ2
CDR3aa: CALWEVRYCYKKLF
CDR3nt: TGTGCCTTGTGGGAGGTTCGCTACTGTTATAAGAAACTCTTT

abundance: few
v_gene: TRGV4
j_gene: TRGJ1/TRGJ2
CDR3aa: CATWTSPAHYKKLF
CDR3nt: TGTGCCACCTGGACCTCTCCCGCCCATTATAAGAAACTCTTT

abundance: -
v_gene: TRGV4
j_gene: TRGJ1/TRGJ2
CDR3aa: CATWNFYYKKLF
CDR3nt: TGTGCCACCTGGAACTTTTATTATAAGAAACTCTTT

abundance: -
v_gene: TRGV4
j_gene: TRGJ1/TRGJ2
CDR3aa: CATWNDKTYYKKLF
CDR3nt: TGTGCCACCTGGAATGACAAAACTTATTATAAGAAACTCTTT

abundance: few
v_gene: TRGV4
j_gene: TRGJ1/TRGJ2
CDR3aa: CATWNVIYYKKLF
CDR3nt: TGTGCCACCTGGAATGTGATCTATTATAAGAAACTCTTT

abundance: -
v_gene: TRGV8
j_gene: TRGJ1/TRGJ2
CDR3aa: CATWDGTGVWYKKLF
CDR3nt: TGTGCCACCTGGGATGGTACTGGCGTATGGTATAAGAAACTCTTT

abundance: few
v_gene: TRGV9
j_gene: TRGJ1/TRGJ2
CDR3aa: CALWEGEYYKKLF
CDR3nt: TGTGCCTTGTGGGAGGGGGAGTATTATAAGAAACTCTTT

abundance: -
v_gene: TRGV9
j_gene: TRGJ1/TRGJ2
CDR3aa: CALWEVPYYYKKLF
CDR3nt: TGTGCCTTGTGGGAGGTTCCATATTATTATAAGAAACTCTTT

abundance: -
v_gene: TRGV2
j_gene: TRGJ1/TRGJ2
CDR3aa: CATWDGLKVEKKLF
CDR3nt: TGTGCCACCTGGGACGGGCTTAAGGTCGAAAAGAAACTCTTT

abundance: -
v_gene: TRGV9
j_gene: TRGJ1/TRGJ2
CDR3aa: CALWEVRLTHYYKKLF
CDR3nt: TGTGCCTTGTGGGAGGTGCGCCTAACGCATTATTATAAGAAACTCTTT

abundance: -
v_gene: TRGV4
j_gene: TRGJ1/TRGJ2
CDR3aa: CATWKGLNYYKKLF
CDR3nt: TGTGCCACCTGGAAAGGGCTGAATTATTATAAGAAACTCTTT

abundance: few
v_gene: TRGV2
j_gene: TRGJ1/TRGJ2
CDR3aa: CATWDGPGVYYKKLF
CDR3nt: TGTGCCACCTGGGACGGGCCGGGGGTTTATTATAAGAAACTCTTT

abundance: few
v_gene: TRGV4
j_gene: TRGJ1/TRGJ2
CDR3aa: CATWNLDHIRDYYKKLF
CDR3nt: TGTGCCACCTGGAATTTAGACCACATCAGGGATTATTATAAGAAACTCTTT

abundance: -
v_gene: TRGV9
j_gene: TRGJ1/TRGJ2
CDR3aa: CALWAGKKLF
CDR3nt: TGTGCCTTGTGGGCGGGAAAGAAACTCTTT

abundance: -
v_gene: TRGV4
j_gene: TRGJ1/TRGJ2
CDR3aa: CATWNGPVYYKKLF
CDR3nt: TGTGCCACCTGGAATGGCCCCGTTTATTATAAGAAACTCTTT